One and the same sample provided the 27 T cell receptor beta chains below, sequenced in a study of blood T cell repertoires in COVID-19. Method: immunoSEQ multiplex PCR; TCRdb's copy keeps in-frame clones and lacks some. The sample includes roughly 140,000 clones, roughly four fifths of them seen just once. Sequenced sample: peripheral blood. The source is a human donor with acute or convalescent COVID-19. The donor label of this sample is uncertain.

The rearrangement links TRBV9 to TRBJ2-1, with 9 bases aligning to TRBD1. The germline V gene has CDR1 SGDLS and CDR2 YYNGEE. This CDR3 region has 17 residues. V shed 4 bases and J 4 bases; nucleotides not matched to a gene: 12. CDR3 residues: CASSFPGQGGGYNEQFF. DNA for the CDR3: TGTGCCAGCAGCTTTCCGGGACAGGGTGGAGGGTACAATGAGCAGTTCTTC.

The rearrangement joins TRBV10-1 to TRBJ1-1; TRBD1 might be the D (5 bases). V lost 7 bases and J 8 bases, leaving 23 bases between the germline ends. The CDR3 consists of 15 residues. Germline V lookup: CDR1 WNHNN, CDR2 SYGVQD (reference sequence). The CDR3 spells CASNPPPGPQGEAFF. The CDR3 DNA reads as TGCGCCAGCAATCCCCCGCCGGGTCCTCAGGGAGAAGCTTTCTTT.

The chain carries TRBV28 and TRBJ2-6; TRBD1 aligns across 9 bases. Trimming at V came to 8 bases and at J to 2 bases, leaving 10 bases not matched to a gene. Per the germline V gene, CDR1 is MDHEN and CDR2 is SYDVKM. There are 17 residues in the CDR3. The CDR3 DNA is TGTGCCAGCGAGGGACAGGGTCTAGATCCTGGGGCCAACGTCCTGACTTTC. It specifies CASEGQGLDPGANVLTF.

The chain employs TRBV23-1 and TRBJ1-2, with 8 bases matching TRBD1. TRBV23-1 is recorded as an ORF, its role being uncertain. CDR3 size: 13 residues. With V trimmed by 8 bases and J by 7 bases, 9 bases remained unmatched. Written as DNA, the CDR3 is TGCGCCAGCCGCCCGGACAGGGAAGGTGGCTACACCTTC. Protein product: CASRPDREGGYTF.

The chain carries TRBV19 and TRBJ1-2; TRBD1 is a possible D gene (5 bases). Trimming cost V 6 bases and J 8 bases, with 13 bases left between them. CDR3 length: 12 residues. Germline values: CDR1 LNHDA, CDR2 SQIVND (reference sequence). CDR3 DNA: TGTGCCAGTAGGGGGGGTCCGCTAGGCTACACCTTC. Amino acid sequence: CASRGGPLGYTF.

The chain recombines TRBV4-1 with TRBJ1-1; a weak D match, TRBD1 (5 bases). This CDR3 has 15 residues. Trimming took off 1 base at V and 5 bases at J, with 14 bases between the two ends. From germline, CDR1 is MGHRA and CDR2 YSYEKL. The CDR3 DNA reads TGCGCCAGCAGCCAAGGGGCAGGGAGGGAAACTGAAGCTTTCTTT. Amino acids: CASSQGAGRETEAFF.

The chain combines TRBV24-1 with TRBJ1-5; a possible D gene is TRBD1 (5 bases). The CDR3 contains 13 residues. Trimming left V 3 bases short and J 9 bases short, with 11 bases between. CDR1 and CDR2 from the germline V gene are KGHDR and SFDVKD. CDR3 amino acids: CATSDPYGGPQHF. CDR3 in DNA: TGTGCCACCAGTGATCCCTACGGGGGGCCCCAGCATTTT.

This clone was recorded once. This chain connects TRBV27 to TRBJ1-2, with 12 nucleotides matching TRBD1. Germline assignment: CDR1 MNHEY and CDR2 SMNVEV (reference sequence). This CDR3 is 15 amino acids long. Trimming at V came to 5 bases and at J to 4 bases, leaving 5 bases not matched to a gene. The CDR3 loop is CASSVGTGGSYGYTF. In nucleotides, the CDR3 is TGTGCCAGCAGTGTCGGGACAGGGGGCTCCTATGGCTACACCTTC.

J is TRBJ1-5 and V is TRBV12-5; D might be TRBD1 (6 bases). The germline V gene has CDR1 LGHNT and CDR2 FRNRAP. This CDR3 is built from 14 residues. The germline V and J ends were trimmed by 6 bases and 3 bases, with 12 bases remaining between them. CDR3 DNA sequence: TGTGCTAGTGGCCCCGACAGGAACAATCAGCCCCAGCATTTT. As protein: CASGPDRNNQPQHF. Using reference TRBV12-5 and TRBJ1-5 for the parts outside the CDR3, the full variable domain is DARVTQTPRHKVTEMGQEVTMRCQPILGHNTVFWYRQTMMQGLELLAYFRNRAPLDDSGMPKDRFSAEMPDATLATLKIQPSEPRDSAVYFCASGPDRNNQPQHFGDGTRLSIL.

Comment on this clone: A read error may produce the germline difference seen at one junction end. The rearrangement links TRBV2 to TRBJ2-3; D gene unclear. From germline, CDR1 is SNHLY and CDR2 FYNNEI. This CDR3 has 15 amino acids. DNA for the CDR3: TGTGCCAGCAGAGAAGGTACTGTTGGCACAGATACGCAGTATTTT. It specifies CASREGTVGTDTQYF.

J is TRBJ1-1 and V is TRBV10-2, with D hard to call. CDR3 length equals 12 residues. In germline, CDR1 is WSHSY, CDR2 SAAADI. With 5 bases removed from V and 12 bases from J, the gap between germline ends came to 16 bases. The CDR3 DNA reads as TGCGCCAGCAGTCTAGTAAAGGAGATCACTTTCTTT. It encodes CASSLVKEITFF.

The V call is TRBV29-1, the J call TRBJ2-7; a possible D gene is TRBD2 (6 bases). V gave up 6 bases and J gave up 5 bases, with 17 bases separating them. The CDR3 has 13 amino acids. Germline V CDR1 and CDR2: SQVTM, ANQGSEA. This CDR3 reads CSVLTAGIHEQYF. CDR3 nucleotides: TGCAGCGTCTTGACCGCGGGAATCCACGAGCAGTACTTC.

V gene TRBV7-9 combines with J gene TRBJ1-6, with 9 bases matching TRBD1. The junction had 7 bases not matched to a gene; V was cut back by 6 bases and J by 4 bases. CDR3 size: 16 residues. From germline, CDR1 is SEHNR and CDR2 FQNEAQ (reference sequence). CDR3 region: CASSSDRGRYNSPLHF. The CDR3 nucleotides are TGTGCCAGCAGTTCTGACAGGGGGAGATATAATTCACCCCTCCACTTT.

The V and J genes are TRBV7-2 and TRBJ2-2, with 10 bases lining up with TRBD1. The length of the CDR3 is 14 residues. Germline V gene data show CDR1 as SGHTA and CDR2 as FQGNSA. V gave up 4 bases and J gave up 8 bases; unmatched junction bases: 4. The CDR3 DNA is TGTGCCAGCAGCTCGGACAGGGGGAGGGGGGAGCTGTTTTTT. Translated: CASSSDRGRGELFF.

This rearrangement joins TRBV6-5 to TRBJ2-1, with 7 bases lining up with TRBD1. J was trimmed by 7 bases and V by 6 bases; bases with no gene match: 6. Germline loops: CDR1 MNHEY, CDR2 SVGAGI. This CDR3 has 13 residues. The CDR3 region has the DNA TGTGCCAGCAGCTTACAGGGGAGAAATGAGCAGTTCTTC. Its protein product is CASSLQGRNEQFF.

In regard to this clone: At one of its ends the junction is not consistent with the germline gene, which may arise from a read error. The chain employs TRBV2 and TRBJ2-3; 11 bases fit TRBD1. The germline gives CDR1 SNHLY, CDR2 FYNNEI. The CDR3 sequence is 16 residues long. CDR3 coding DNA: TGTGCCAGCAGCGAAGTTGGACAGGGGGCACCAGATACGCAGTATTTT. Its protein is CASSEVGQGAPDTQYF.

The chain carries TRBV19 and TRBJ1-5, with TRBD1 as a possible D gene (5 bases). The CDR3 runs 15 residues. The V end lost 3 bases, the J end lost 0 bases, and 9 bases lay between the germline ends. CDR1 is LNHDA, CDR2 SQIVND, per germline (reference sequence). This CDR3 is CASSIQGHSNQPQHF. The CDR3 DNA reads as TGTGCCAGTAGTATTCAGGGCCATAGCAATCAGCCCCAGCATTTT.

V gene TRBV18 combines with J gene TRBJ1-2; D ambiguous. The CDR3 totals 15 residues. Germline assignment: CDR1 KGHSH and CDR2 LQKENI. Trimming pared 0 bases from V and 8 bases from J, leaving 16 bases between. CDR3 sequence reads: CASSPPGVTFVGYTF. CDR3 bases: TGTGCCAGCTCACCACCCGGGGTAACCTTCGTCGGCTACACCTTC.

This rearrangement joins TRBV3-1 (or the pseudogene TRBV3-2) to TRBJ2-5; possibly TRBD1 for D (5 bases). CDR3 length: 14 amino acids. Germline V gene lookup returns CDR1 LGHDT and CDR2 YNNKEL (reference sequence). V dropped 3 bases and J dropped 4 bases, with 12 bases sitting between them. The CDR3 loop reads CASSQQGPRETQYF. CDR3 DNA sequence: TGTGCCAGCAGCCAGCAGGGCCCTCGAGAGACCCAGTACTTC.

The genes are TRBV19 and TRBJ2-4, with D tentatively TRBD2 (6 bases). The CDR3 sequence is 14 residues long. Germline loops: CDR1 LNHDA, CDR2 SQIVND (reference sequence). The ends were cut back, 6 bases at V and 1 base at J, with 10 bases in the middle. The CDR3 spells CASSPGDAKNIQYF. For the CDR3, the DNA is TGTGCCAGTAGCCCGGGGGACGCCAAAAACATTCAGTACTTC.

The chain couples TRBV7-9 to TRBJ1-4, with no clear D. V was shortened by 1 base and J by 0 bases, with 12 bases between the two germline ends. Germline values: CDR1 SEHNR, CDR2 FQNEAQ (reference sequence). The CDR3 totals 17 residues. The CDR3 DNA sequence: TGTGCCAGCAGCTTAGGAGGGCAGTCTGCAACTAATGAAAAACTGTTTTTT. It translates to CASSLGGQSATNEKLFF.

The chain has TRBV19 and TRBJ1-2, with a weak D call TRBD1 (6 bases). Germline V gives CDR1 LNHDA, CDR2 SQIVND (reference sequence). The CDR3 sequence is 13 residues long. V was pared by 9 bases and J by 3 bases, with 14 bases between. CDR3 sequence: CASFQGSHYGYTF. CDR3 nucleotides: TGTGCCAGCTTTCAGGGGTCCCACTATGGCTACACCTTC. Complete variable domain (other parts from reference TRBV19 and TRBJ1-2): DGGITQSPKYLFRKEGQNVTLSCEQNLNHDAMYWYRQDPGQGLRLIYYSQIVNDFQKGDIAEGYSVSREKKESFPLTVTSAQKNPTAFYLCASFQGSHYGYTFGSGTRLTVV.

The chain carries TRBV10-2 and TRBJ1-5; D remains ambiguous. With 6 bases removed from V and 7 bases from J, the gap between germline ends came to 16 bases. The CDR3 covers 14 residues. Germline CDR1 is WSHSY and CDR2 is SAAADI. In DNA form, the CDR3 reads TGCGCCAGCAGGGGAGGGTCCGCCGACCAGCCCCAGCATTTT. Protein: CASRGGSADQPQHF.

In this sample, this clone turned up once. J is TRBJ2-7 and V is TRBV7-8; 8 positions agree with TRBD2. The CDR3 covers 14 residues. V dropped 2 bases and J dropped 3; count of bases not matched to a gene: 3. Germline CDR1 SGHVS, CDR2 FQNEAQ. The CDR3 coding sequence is TGTGCCAGCAGCTTATTTAGCGGGGTCTACGAGCAGTACGTC. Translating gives CASSLFSGVYEQYV.

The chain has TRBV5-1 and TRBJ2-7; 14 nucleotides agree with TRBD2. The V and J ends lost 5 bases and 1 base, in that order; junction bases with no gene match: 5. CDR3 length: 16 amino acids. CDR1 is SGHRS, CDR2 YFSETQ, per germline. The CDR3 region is CASRTGTSGGSYEQYF. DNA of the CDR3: TGCGCCAGCAGAACCGGGACTAGCGGGGGATCCTACGAGCAGTACTTC.

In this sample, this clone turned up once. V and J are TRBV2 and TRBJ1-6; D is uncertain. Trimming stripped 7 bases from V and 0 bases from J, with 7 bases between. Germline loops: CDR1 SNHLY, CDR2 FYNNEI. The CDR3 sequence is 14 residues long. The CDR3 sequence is CASKSDSYNSPLHF. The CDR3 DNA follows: TGTGCCAGCAAGAGTGACTCCTATAATTCACCCCTCCACTTT.

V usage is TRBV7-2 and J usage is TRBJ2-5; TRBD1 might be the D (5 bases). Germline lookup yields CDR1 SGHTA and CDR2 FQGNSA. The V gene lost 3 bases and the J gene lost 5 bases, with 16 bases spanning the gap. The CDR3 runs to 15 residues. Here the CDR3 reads CASSLARVRWETQYF. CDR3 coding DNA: TGTGCCAGCAGCTTGGCCAGGGTCCGGTGGGAGACCCAGTACTTC.